The source of this TCR beta chain is a study of PD-1 blockade in mismatch repair-deficient tumors. Assay used: immunoSEQ multiplex PCR; TCRdb lists only in-frame clones, some missing. The sample gives more than 12,000 clones, roughly 84% of which show up once; around 22% is in the top ten. The sample's time point: approximately eleven-day in vitro stimulation with candidate neoantigen peptide 4. Regarding this clone: The antigen is not known.

Germline V gives CDR1 SGHVS, CDR2 FQNEAQ. Trimming pared 4 bases from V and 2 bases from J, leaving 13 bases between. This CDR3 is 15 amino acids long. This sequence originates from an adult with mismatch repair-deficient cancer. This chain connects TRBV7-8 to TRBJ2-3; perhaps TRBD2 as D (7 bases). The sample in question was cells cultured in vitro, obtained from a patient treated with pembrolizumab. The CDR3 bases are TGTGCCAGCAGCTCATACAGGGACTACACAGATACGCAGTATTTT. It codes for CASSSYRDYTDTQYF.